This TCR beta chain was retrieved from a study of Ad26.COV2.S vaccination and SARS-CoV-2 variants. Treatment defined: approximately 18 received Ad26.COV2.S at low or high dose, single or two shots; 5 received placebo; per-sample allocation not given. Repertoires come from day 63 after the first vaccine or placebo injection. Data came from immunoSEQ multiplex PCR; TCRdb stores just in-frame clones and leaves some out. This table has 400,000 or so clones, approximately 90% appearing once. The CDR3 covers 14 residues. Deletions cut 1 base from V and 0 bases from J, with 8 bases between. CDR1 and CDR2 from the germline V gene are SGHRS and YFSETQ. This clone was observed once.

This TCR was sampled from a person aged 18-60 years who received the Ad26.COV2.S COVID-19 vaccine or a placebo. Here the sequenced sample was peripheral blood, taken in a trial of Ad26.COV2.S vaccine versus placebo. The gene calls are TRBV5-1 and TRBJ2-7; tentative D call: TRBD1 (5 bases). CDR3: CASSLSQGSYEQYF. The CDR3 coding sequence is TGCGCCAGCAGCTTGTCTCAGGGCTCCTACGAGCAGTACTTC.